This entry describes one TCR beta chain. Its antigen is currently unknown. The V end was cut by 3 bases, the J end by 8 bases, with 14 bases between. Germline V lookup: CDR1 LGHDT, CDR2 YNNKEL (reference sequence). The CDR3 extends over 14 amino acids. Using unique molecular identifiers, the investigators prepared the TCRbeta library. TCRdb redid the calling of the PCR reads with MiXCR, one entry per CDR3 protein. The sample contains 300,000 to 400,000 distinct CDR3 sequences, approximately 20% of which appear only once. This sample was included in a study of T-cell reconstitution after alpha-beta-depleted transplantation in children. Study-wide results and caveats: The authors attributed T-cell counts and diversity one year after transplant mostly to newly produced T cells.

This receptor was identified in a male patient younger than 18 who had a stem cell transplant for acute lymphoblastic leukemia, so the T cells may come from the graft donor. This sequence joins TRBV3-1 and TRBJ2-1, with D tentatively TRBD2 (5 bases). The source was PBMCs, mostly from graft donor cells, collected 180 days after TCRalphabeta/CD19-depleted stem cell transplant. For the CDR3, the DNA is TGTGCCAGCAGCCAGAGACTTGCGGAGGATGAGCAGTTCTTC. Encoded protein: CASSQRLAEDEQFF.